A single sample is the source of the 15 T cell receptor beta chains below, sequenced in a study of CD8+ T cells in alopecia areata. Extraction of RNA preceded its reverse transcription into cDNA, which served as the sequencing template. Data came from immunoSEQ multiplex PCR; TCRdb stores just in-frame clones and leaves some out. In the table there are 150,000 to 200,000 clones, approximately 65% of which are singletons. The starting material was CD8+ T cells sorted from blood, obtained at week 0. Receptors were obtained from a human donor with alopecia areata.

The chain employs TRBV5-6 and TRBJ2-3; no firm D call. The germline V gene has CDR1 SGHDT and CDR2 YYEEEE. The V end lost 3 bases, the J end lost 0 bases, and 14 bases lay between the germline ends. CDR3 size: 16 residues. CDR3 sequence: CASSSPWLESTDTQYF. The CDR3, as DNA: TGTGCCAGCAGCTCGCCATGGTTGGAGAGCACAGATACGCAGTATTTT.

The rearrangement links TRBV29-1 to TRBJ2-1; 10 bases match TRBD2. Germline V gives CDR1 SQVTM, CDR2 ANQGSEA. Unmatched junction bases numbered 5, after V lost 8 bases and J lost 4 bases. The CDR3 extends over 13 amino acids. CDR3 DNA sequence: TGCAGCACAGGACTAGCGGATTACAATGAGCAGTTCTTC. Its translation is CSTGLADYNEQFF.

For this clone: The same CDR3 arises from other DNA sequences in this sample as well. The chain is built from TRBV5-6 and TRBJ2-5; 7 bases line up with TRBD1. J lost 4 bases, V lost 1 base, and 4 bases had no gene match. Per germline, CDR1 SGHDT and CDR2 YYEEEE. The CDR3 runs to 14 residues. CDR3 amino acids: CASSLRGLGETQYF. CDR3 coding DNA: TGTGCCAGCAGCTTGAGGGGGCTCGGAGAGACCCAGTACTTC.

This sequence joins TRBV2 and TRBJ2-2; D remains ambiguous. With 2 bases removed from V and 3 bases from J, the gap between germline ends came to 10 bases. This CDR3 has 15 amino acids. The germline CDR1 and CDR2 sequences are SNHLY and FYNNEI. The CDR3 sequence: CASSEKAADTGELFF. Here the CDR3 DNA reads TGTGCCAGCAGTGAAAAGGCGGCCGACACCGGGGAGCTGTTTTTT.

The chain combines TRBV6-5 with TRBJ1-1; D is undetermined. CDR3 size: 11 residues. The V and J ends lost 3 bases and 5 bases respectively, with 4 bases between them. Looked up from germline, CDR1 is MNHEY and CDR2 is SVGAGI. In nucleotides, the CDR3 is TGTGCCAGCAGTTATGATACTGAAGCTTTCTTT. Amino acid sequence: CASSYDTEAFF.

V is TRBV29-1 and J is TRBJ1-2; 10 nucleotides align to TRBD1. From germline, CDR1 is SQVTM and CDR2 ANQGSEA. The CDR3 is 13 amino acids. CDR3 sequence: CSCATGGAYGYTF. For the CDR3, the DNA is TGCAGTTGCGCGACAGGGGGCGCCTATGGCTACACCTTC.

This chain links TRBV11-1 with TRBJ2-5; 12 bases align to TRBD2. Trimming at V came to 5 bases and at J to 1 base, leaving 8 bases not matched to a gene. CDR3 length: 17 residues. Germline CDR1 reads SGHAT; CDR2 reads FQDESV (reference sequence). In nucleotides, the CDR3 is TGTGCCAGCAGCCGACCGGGACTAGCGGGCTTCCAAGAGACCCAGTACTTC. Translating it yields CASSRPGLAGFQETQYF.

The chain combines TRBV29-1 with TRBJ2-5, with 13 bases that match TRBD2. Germline V gene sequence: CDR1 SQVTM, CDR2 ANQGSEA. The trim removed 6 bases at V and 3 bases at J, leaving 7 bases unmatched. This CDR3 is built from 15 residues. The chain's CDR3 is CSVTGTSGVEETQYF. CDR3 nucleotide sequence: TGCAGCGTGACCGGGACTAGCGGGGTCGAAGAGACCCAGTACTTC.

The J gene is TRBJ2-7, the V gene TRBV7-9; D is undetermined. Germline CDR1 and CDR2: SEHNR and FQNEAQ (reference sequence). Between the trimmed V and J ends, which lost 0 bases and 4 bases, there was a span of 7 bases. The CDR3 loop spans 13 amino acids. The CDR3, as DNA: TGTGCCAGCAGCTTAGCGGTCCGGTACGAGCAGTACTTC. Protein product: CASSLAVRYEQYF.

Only one count was recorded for this clone. The chain uses TRBV6-5 and TRBJ2-3, with TRBD1 as a possible D gene (6 bases). This CDR3 comprises 13 residues. The ends were cut back, 2 bases at V and 6 bases at J, with 9 bases in the middle. In germline, CDR1 is MNHEY, CDR2 SVGAGI. CDR3 in DNA: TGTGCCAGCAGTTACGCAGGGGAGGATACGCAGTATTTT. Protein: CASSYAGEDTQYF.

This clone was counted a few times. The gene calls are TRBV5-1 and TRBJ1-2; D remains ambiguous. The CDR3 totals 13 residues. Trimming removed 4 bases from V and 4 bases from J, with 11 bases in between. Germline V CDR1 and CDR2: SGHRS, YFSETQ. The chain's CDR3 is CASSPEPTYGYTF. The CDR3 bases are TGCGCCAGCAGCCCCGAGCCCACCTATGGCTACACCTTC.

The CDR3 sequence: CASSQGPGGAWYEQYF. CDR3 sequence (DNA): TGCGCCAGCAGCCAAGGCCCAGGAGGAGCCTGGTACGAGCAGTACTTC. The gene calls are TRBV4-1 and TRBJ2-7, with D possibly TRBD2 on 5 matching bases. Germline V lookup: CDR1 MGHRA, CDR2 YSYEKL. V shed 1 base and J shed 4 bases, with 17 bases lying between them. The CDR3 covers 16 residues.

The rearrangement links TRBV29-1 to TRBJ1-1; possible D gene TRBD1, 6 bases. Germline values: CDR1 SQVTM, CDR2 ANQGSEA. The CDR3 consists of 12 residues. Trimming cost V 5 bases and J 4 bases, with 11 bases left between them. The CDR3 DNA is TGCAGCGTTCCCAACAGGGCCACTGAAGCTTTCTTT. Its translation: CSVPNRATEAFF.

The chain employs TRBV5-1 and TRBJ2-3; a possible D gene is TRBD2 (5 bases). This CDR3 contains 17 residues. The V end lost 1 base, the J end lost 0 bases, and 15 bases lay between the germline ends. The germline V gene encodes CDR1 SGHRS and CDR2 YFSETQ. The CDR3 here is CASSLSGDQLSTDTQYF. The CDR3 DNA is TGCGCCAGCAGCTTGAGCGGAGACCAACTTAGCACAGATACGCAGTATTTT.

This clone was recorded only once. The genes are TRBV30 and TRBJ2-3, with a tentative D call TRBD2 (5 bases). Between the trimmed V and J ends, which lost 2 bases and 2 bases, there was a span of 11 bases. The germline V gene has CDR1 GTSNPN and CDR2 SVGIG (reference sequence). The CDR3 totals 14 residues. This chain's CDR3 is CAWSPLGDTDTQYF. CDR3 bases: TGTGCCTGGAGTCCCCTGGGAGACACAGATACGCAGTATTTT.